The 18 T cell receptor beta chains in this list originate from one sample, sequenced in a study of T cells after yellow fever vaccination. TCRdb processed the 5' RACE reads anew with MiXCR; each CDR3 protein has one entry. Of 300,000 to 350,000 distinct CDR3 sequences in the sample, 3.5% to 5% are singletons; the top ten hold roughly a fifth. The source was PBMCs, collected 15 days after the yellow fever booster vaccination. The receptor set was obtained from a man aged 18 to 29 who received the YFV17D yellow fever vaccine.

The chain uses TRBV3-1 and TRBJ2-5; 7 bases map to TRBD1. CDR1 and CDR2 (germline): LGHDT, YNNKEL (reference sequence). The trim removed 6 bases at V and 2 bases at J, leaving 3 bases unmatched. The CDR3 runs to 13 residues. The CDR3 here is CASRHRGQETQYF. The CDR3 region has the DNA TGTGCCAGCAGGCACAGGGGACAAGAGACCCAGTACTTC.

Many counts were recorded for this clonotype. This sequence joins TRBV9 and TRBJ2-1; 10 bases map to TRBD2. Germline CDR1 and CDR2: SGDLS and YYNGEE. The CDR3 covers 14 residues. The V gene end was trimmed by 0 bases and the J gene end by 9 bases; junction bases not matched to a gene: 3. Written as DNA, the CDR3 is TGTGCCAGCAGCGTAGTCGGGACTAGCGCTGAGCAGTTCTTC. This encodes CASSVVGTSAEQFF.

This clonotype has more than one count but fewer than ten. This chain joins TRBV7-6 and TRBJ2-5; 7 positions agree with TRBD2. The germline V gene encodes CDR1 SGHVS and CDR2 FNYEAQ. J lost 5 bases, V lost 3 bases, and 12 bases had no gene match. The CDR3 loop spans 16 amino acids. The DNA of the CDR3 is TGTGCCAGCAGCTTTTGGGGCGGGGGACGTCGGGAGACCCAGTACTTC. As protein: CASSFWGGGRRETQYF.

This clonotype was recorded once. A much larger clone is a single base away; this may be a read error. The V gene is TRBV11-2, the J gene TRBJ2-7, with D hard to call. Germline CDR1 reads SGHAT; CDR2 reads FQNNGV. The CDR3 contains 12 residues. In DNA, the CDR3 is TGTGCCTGCAGCTTTAACTCCTACGAGCAGTACTTC. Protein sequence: CACSFNSYEQYF.

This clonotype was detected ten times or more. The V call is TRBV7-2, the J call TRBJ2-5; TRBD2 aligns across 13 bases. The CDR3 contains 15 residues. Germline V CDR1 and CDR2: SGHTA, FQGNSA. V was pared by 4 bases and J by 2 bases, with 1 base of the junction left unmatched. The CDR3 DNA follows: TGTGCCAGCAGCTGGACTAGCGGGGGACAAGAGACCCAGTACTTC. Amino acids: CASSWTSGGQETQYF.

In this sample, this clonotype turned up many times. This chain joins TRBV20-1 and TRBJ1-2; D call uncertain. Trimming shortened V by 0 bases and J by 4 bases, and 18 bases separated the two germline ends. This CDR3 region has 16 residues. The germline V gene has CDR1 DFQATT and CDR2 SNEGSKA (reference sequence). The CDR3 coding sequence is TGCAGTGCTAGAGATTCAAGGGATCTTCAAACCTATGGCTACACCTTC. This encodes CSARDSRDLQTYGYTF.

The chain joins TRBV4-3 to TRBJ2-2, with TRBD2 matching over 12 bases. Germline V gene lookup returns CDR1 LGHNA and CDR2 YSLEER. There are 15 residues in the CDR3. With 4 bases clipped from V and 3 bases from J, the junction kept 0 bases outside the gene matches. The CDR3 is CASSRTSGDTGELFF. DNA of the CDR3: TGCGCCAGCAGCCGGACTAGCGGGGACACCGGGGAGCTGTTTTTT.

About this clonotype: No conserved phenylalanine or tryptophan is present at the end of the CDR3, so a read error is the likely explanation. CDR3 nucleotide sequence: TGCAGCGTTGAGCCGTTCCCGGAGACCCAGTACATC. It yields the protein CSVEPFPETQYI. The chain carries TRBV29-1 and TRBJ2-5; D gene uncertain. Germline values: CDR1 SQVTM, CDR2 ANQGSEA. The CDR3 sequence is 12 residues long. The V and J ends lost 3 bases and 5 bases respectively, with 10 bases between them.

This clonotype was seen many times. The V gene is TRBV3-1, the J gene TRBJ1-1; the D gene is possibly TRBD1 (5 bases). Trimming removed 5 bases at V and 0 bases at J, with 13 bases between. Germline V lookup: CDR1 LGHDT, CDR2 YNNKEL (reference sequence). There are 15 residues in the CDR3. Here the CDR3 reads CASSFRGAMNTEAFF. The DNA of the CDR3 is TGTGCCAGCAGCTTCCGGGGCGCGATGAACACTGAAGCTTTCTTT.

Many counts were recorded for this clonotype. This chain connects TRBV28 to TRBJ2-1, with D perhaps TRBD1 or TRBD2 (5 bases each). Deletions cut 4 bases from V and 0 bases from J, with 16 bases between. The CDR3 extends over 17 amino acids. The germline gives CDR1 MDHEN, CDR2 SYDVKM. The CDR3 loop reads CASSSSGTRRSYNEQFF. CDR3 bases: TGTGCCAGCAGTTCCTCCGGGACCAGGCGCTCCTACAATGAGCAGTTCTTC.

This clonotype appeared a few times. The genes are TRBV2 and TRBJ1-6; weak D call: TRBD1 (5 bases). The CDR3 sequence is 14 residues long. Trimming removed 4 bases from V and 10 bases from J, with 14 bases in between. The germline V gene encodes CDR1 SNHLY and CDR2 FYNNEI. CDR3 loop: CASSGEGRGSPLHF. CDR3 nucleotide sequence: TGTGCCAGCAGTGGTGAGGGGAGAGGGTCACCCCTCCACTTT.

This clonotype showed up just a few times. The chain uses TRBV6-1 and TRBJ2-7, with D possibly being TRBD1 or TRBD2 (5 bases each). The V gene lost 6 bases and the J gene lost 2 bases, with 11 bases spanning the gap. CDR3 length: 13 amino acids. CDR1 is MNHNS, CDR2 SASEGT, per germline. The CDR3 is CASRRDGPYEQYV. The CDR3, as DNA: TGTGCCAGCAGACGGGACGGACCCTACGAGCAGTACGTC.

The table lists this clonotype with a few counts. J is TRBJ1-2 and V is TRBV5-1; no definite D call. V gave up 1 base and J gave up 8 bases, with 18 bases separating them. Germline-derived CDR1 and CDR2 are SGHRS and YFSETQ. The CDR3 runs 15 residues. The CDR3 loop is CASSLSAGAVNGYTF. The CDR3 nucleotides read TGCGCCAGCAGCTTGAGTGCCGGCGCCGTCAACGGCTACACCTTC.

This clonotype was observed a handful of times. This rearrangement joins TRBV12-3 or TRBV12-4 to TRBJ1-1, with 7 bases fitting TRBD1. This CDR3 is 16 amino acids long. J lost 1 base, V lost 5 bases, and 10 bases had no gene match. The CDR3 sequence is CASSPLPRGGNTEAFF. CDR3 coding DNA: TGTGCCAGCAGTCCTCTTCCCAGGGGGGGGAACACTGAAGCTTTCTTT.

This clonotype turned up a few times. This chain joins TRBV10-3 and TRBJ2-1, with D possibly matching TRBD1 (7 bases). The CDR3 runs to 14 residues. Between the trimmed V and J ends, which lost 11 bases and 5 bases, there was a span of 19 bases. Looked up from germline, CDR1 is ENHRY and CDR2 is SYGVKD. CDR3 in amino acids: CASGVGTENNEQFF. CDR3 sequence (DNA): TGTGCCTCGGGGGTCGGGACAGAAAACAATGAGCAGTTCTTC.

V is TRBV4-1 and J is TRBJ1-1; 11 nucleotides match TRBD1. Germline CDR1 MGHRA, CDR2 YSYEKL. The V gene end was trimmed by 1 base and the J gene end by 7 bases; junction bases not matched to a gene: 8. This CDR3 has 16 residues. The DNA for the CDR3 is TGCGCCAGCAGCCAAGTGGGACAGGGGGTTCGCGGTGAAGCTTTCTTT. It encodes CASSQVGQGVRGEAFF.

Here the CDR3 DNA reads TGTGCCGGGGGGTCTGGGGCCAACGTCCTGACTTTC. Encoded protein: CAGGSGANVLTF. This rearrangement joins TRBV2 to TRBJ2-6; possible D gene TRBD2, 6 bases. Per the germline V gene, CDR1 is SNHLY and CDR2 is FYNNEI. With 11 bases removed from V and 1 base from J, the gap between germline ends came to 6 bases. The CDR3 spans 12 residues.

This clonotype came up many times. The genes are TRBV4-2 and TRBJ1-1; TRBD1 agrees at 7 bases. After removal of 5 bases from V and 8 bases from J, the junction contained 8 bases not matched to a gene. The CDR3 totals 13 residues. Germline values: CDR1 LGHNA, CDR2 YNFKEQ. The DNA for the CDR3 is TGTGCCAGCAGCGACGGAGGGGGCGCCGAAGCTTTCTTT. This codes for CASSDGGGAEAFF.